Below, 10 T cell receptor beta chains from the same sample are listed, as sequenced in a study of blood T cell repertoires in COVID-19. Libraries were prepared by immunoSEQ multiplex PCR; TCRdb keeps only in-frame clonotypes and omits some of them. Among roughly 250,000 clones listed, roughly 93% were seen once. The sequenced material came from PBMCs or T cells enriched from blood (not recorded which). These receptors originate from a woman in her 40s with acute COVID-19.

The rearrangement joins TRBV5-1 to TRBJ1-3; TRBD1 might be the D (6 bases). V lost 7 bases and J lost 2, with 19 bases in between. Germline values: CDR1 SGHRS, CDR2 YFSETQ. The CDR3 is 16 amino acids. CDR3 in DNA: TGCGCCAGCTTGTGCGGGGGGCGGAGTACTGGAAACACCATATATTTT. Amino acids: CASLCGGRSTGNTIYF.

As to this clone: An end of the junction does not agree with germline; a read error may underlie this. This CDR3 is also generated by other DNA sequences in the sample. This sequence joins TRBV5-1 and TRBJ2-7, with TRBD1 as a possible D gene (6 bases). The CDR3 totals 15 residues. Germline V gives CDR1 SGHRS, CDR2 YFSETQ. The CDR3 protein is CASSLVPGDDYEQYF. CDR3 nucleotide sequence: TGCGCCAGCAGCTTGGTGCCAGGGGATGACTACGAGCAATACTTC. The whole variable domain, remainder taken from reference TRBV5-1 and TRBJ2-7, is KAGVTQTPRYLIKTRGQQVTLSCSPISGHRSVSWYQQTPGQGLQFLFEYFSETQRNKGNFPGRFSGRQFSNSRSEMNVSTLELGDSALYLCASSLVPGDDYEQYFGPGTRLTVT.

The V gene is TRBV29-1, the J gene TRBJ2-1; D is ambiguous. V was shortened by 6 bases and J by 0 bases, with 12 bases between the two germline ends. Germline CDR1 SQVTM, CDR2 ANQGSEA. The CDR3 covers 14 residues. CDR3 in amino acids: CSVESRRSYNEQFF. DNA of the CDR3: TGCAGCGTCGAATCCCGTCGCTCCTACAATGAGCAGTTCTTC.

The chain carries TRBV30 and TRBJ1-6; D remains ambiguous. The V end lost 3 bases, the J end lost 8 bases, and 8 bases lay between the germline ends. This CDR3 is built from 12 residues. CDR1 is GTSNPN, CDR2 SVGIG, per germline (reference sequence). The CDR3 DNA follows: TGTGCCTGGAGGTCGGGGTATTCACCCCTCCACTTT. Translation gives CAWRSGYSPLHF.

V is TRBV5-1 and J is TRBJ2-2; D perhaps matches TRBD1 (5 bases). This CDR3 has 14 residues. The V gene lost 1 base and the J gene lost 6 bases, with 10 bases spanning the gap. The germline V gene has CDR1 SGHRS and CDR2 YFSETQ. CDR3 amino acids: CASSLPRVPGELFF. The CDR3 coding sequence is TGCGCCAGCAGCTTGCCCAGGGTGCCCGGGGAGCTGTTTTTT.

The chain joins TRBV6-5 to TRBJ1-2; D uncertain. This CDR3 contains 13 residues. Trimming stripped 0 bases from V and 4 bases from J, with 6 bases between. The germline CDR1 and CDR2 sequences are MNHEY and SVGAGI. Here the CDR3 DNA reads TGTGCCAGCAGTTACTCCCCCGGCTATGGCTACACCTTC. Protein: CASSYSPGYGYTF.

The chain recombines TRBV7-6 with TRBJ1-4; tentative D call: TRBD1 (6 bases). CDR3 length: 15 residues. V was trimmed by 5 bases and J by 11 bases, leaving 21 bases between them. Germline CDR1 reads SGHVS; CDR2 reads FNYEAQ. The CDR3 loop reads CASSLSDSLAPKLFF. The CDR3 DNA reads TGTGCCAGCAGCCTTTCGGACAGTTTGGCCCCGAAACTGTTTTTT. The whole variable domain, remainder taken from reference TRBV7-6 and TRBJ1-4, is GAGVSQSPRYKVTKRGQDVALRCDPISGHVSLYWYRQALGQGPEFLTYFNYEAQQDKSGLPNDRFSAERPEGSISTLTIQRTEQRDSAMYRCASSLSDSLAPKLFFGSGTQLSVL.

The CDR3 nucleotides read TGTGCCACCAGCTCGAGGACTACCCAAAGAGATACGCAGTATTTT. Its protein is CATSSRTTQRDTQYF. V gene TRBV15 combines with J gene TRBJ2-3, with D perhaps matching TRBD2 (6 bases). The CDR3 contains 15 residues. CDR1 is LNHNV and CDR2 is YYDKDF in the germline V gene (reference sequence). Trimming left V 5 bases short and J 5 bases short, with 17 bases between.

V and J are TRBV7-3 and TRBJ2-1; D is possibly TRBD1 (6 bases). The V gene's germline CDR1 is SGHTA and CDR2 FQGTGA. The CDR3 is 16 amino acids. The ends were cut back, 5 bases at V and 3 bases at J, with 17 bases in the middle. The CDR3 region is CASSPRLTGNYNEQFF. For the CDR3, the DNA is TGTGCCAGCAGCCCCAGACTAACAGGGAACTACAATGAGCAGTTCTTC.

The V gene is TRBV5-1, the J gene TRBJ1-1; 7 bases align to TRBD1. Losses at the gene ends were 4 bases for V and 4 bases for J; bases not matched to a gene: 4. CDR3 size: 13 residues. Germline V CDR1 and CDR2: SGHRS, YFSETQ. CDR3 protein: CASSPDRSTEAFF. CDR3 sequence (DNA): TGCGCCAGCAGCCCGGACAGGTCCACTGAAGCTTTCTTT.